The rows below give T cell receptor beta chains drawn from one sample of a study of blood T cell repertoires in COVID-19. Sequencing used immunoSEQ multiplex PCR; TCRdb keeps in-frame clones, though not all of them. Of approximately 90,000 clones listed, approximately 80% are singletons. The source material was peripheral blood. These receptors were obtained from a man aged 45-60 years with acute or convalescent COVID-19. Each CDR3 is given with its conserved first and last residue. The D gene is left open where the match is weak. Size tells how often a clone was seen (once, few, many) or the class of an expanded clone, and some rows leave it out.

J | V | size | D | DNA | CDR3
TRBJ2-7 | TRBV7-2 | . | . | TGTGCCAGCAGCTTAGGTCAATCCCCTACCGAGCAGTACTTC | CASSLGQSPTEQYF
TRBJ1-2 | TRBV28 | . | . | TGTGCCAGCAGTGTTCCCGGGGTAGAGTATGGCTACACCTTC | CASSVPGVEYGYTF
TRBJ1-4 | TRBV29-1 | . | TRBD1 | TGCAGCGTTTCCGACAGGGGGAACACTAATGAAAAACTGTTTTTT | CSVSDRGNTNEKLFF
TRBJ2-5 | TRBV20-1 | . | TRBD1 | TGCAGTGCTAGTGGTCCGGGACAGGGGGCACCGACGACCCAGTACTTC | CSASGPGQGAPTTQYF
TRBJ1-5 | TRBV6-5 | . | TRBD1 | TGTGCCAGCAGACCGACAGGGAATAGCAATCAGCCCCAGCATTTT | CASRPTGNSNQPQHF
TRBJ1-3 | TRBV7-6 | once | . | TGTGCCAGCAGCTTCCAAGAGGCTGGAAACACCATATATTTT | CASSFQEAGNTIYF
TRBJ2-5 | TRBV6-2/TRBV6-3 | . | . | TGTGCCAGCAGTTCCGGACAGATCCAAGAGACCCAGTACTTC | CASSSGQIQETQYF
TRBJ1-1 | TRBV28 | . | . | TGTGCCAGCAGCCCCACGGGGAACACTGAAGCTTTCTTT | CASSPTGNTEAFF
TRBJ1-5 | TRBV12-5 | . | . | TGTGCTAGTGGTTTGGCTAATGGGAGTAATAGCAATCAGCCCCAGCATTTT | CASGLANGSNSNQPQHF
TRBJ2-2 | TRBV28 | . | TRBD2 | TGTGCCAGCAGTGAATGGCGGGCGGGAGACAGACCAGGCACCGGGGAGCTGTTTTTT | CASSEWRAGDRPGTGELFF
TRBJ2-2 | TRBV7-3 | . | TRBD2 | TGTGCCAGCAGCTCCCGACTAGCGATGGCGAACACCGGGGAGCTGTTTTTT | CASSSRLAMANTGELFF
TRBJ2-7 | TRBV30 | . | TRBD1 | TGTGCCTGGAAAGCAGGGGGATACGAGCAGTACTTC | CAWKAGGYEQYF